The clone carrying this T cell receptor (beta chain) appeared a single time. As yet, its antigen is unknown. Germline loops: CDR1 MNHNS, CDR2 SASEGT. The CDR3 runs 13 residues. V was clipped by 5 bases and J by 4 bases, with 12 bases between them. The source of the sample is a study of pediatric ulcerative colitis. Whole-study context: Ulcerative colitis patients had pancolitis or left-sided colitis, with confirming histology.

During colonoscopy, one to two rectal pinch biopsies were collected. TCRdb keeps only in-frame clones here, not all; method: immunoSEQ multiplex PCR. The top ten clones hold about 14% of a sample with tens of thousands of clones, over 60% of them seen once. The study's findings and limits: Two rectal CDR3 clonotypes occurred in all ulcerative colitis patients. Rectal pinch biopsies may have included blood-derived T cells, especially in patients with overt colitis.

This sequence originates from a boy aged 5-17 years with severe ulcerative colitis. The chain has TRBV6-1 and TRBJ2-7, with D tentatively TRBD1 (5 bases). The source material was gut tissue. The CDR3 nucleotides read TGTGCCAGCAGTTTGACAGACCCATACGAGCAGTACTTC. Its translation: CASSLTDPYEQYF.